The next 22 T cell receptor beta chains were all read from a single sample in a study of T cell repertoires in cytomegalovirus infection. TCRdb reprocessed the reads with MiXCR, giving one entry per CDR3 protein. The sample lists around 47,000 distinct CDR3 sequences, roughly a fifth occurring once. These receptors are not linked to any known antigen. This specimen was CD8+ T cells from cultured PBMCs, taken from culture after CMV antigen stimulation. Every receptor here comes from a human donor in good health (CMV status not recorded). Some clones in this sample may be carry-over from other donors' samples.

The rearrangement joins TRBV27 to TRBJ2-7; D gene ambiguous. CDR3 length: 11 amino acids. The germline V gene has CDR1 MNHEY and CDR2 SMNVEV (reference sequence). Trimming pared 9 bases from V and 5 bases from J, leaving 11 bases between. The CDR3 loop is CASEVGNEQYF. The CDR3 bases are TGTGCCAGTGAGGTTGGCAACGAGCAGTACTTC.

This clonotype has more than one count but fewer than ten. V gene TRBV7-9 combines with J gene TRBJ1-1, with D tentatively TRBD1 (5 bases). In germline, CDR1 is SEHNR, CDR2 FQNEAQ (reference sequence). The V and J ends lost 5 bases and 8 bases respectively, with 15 bases between them. The CDR3 is 13 amino acids. The CDR3 spells CASSLGTSWEAFF. CDR3 sequence (DNA): TGTGCCAGCAGCCTCGGGACTTCGTGGGAAGCTTTCTTT. Supplemented by reference TRBV7-9 and TRBJ1-1, the full variable domain reads DTGVSQNPRHKITKRGQNVTFRCDPISEHNRLYWYRQTLGQGPEFLTYFQNEAQLEKSRLLSDRFSAERPKGSFSTLEIQRTEQGDSAMYLCASSLGTSWEAFFGQGTRLTVV.

J is TRBJ1-1 and V is TRBV14, with D possibly TRBD1 on 6 matching bases. CDR3 length: 18 residues. Germline lookup yields CDR1 SGHDN and CDR2 FVKESK. V dropped 0 bases and J dropped 0 bases, with 17 bases sitting between them. CDR3 amino acids: CASSQDQSVQGLNTEAFF. Written as DNA, the CDR3 is TGTGCCAGCAGCCAAGATCAAAGTGTTCAGGGGTTGAACACTGAAGCTTTCTTT.

The V and J genes are TRBV4-1 and TRBJ1-2; unclear D gene. The V gene lost 0 bases and the J gene lost 4 bases, with 6 bases spanning the gap. The CDR3 extends over 13 amino acids. Germline CDR1 reads MGHRA; CDR2 reads YSYEKL. The CDR3 region has the DNA TGCGCCAGCAGCCAAGAAATAGTCTATGGCTACACCTTC. Its protein is CASSQEIVYGYTF.

In its sample, this clonotype was seen a few times. The J gene is TRBJ1-3, the V gene TRBV6-2 or TRBV6-3; 8 bases are shared with TRBD1. CDR1 and CDR2 (germline): MNHEY, SVGEGT. V was clipped by 4 bases and J by 4 bases; unmatched bases: 6. The CDR3 is 15 amino acids. DNA of the CDR3: TGTGCCAGCAGTTCCGGGACAGGAGGAGGAAACACCATATATTTT. This codes for CASSSGTGGGNTIYF.

This clonotype has a handful of counts. The rearrangement links TRBV7-9 to TRBJ2-1, with D perhaps matching TRBD2 (6 bases). The CDR3 has 15 residues. Germline CDR1 is SEHNR and CDR2 is FQNEAQ (reference sequence). V gave up 4 bases and J gave up 8 bases, with 18 bases separating them. Written as DNA, the CDR3 is TGTGCCAGCAGCTCCCCCGAGGGCAGGGACTATGAGCAGTTCTTC. Its translation: CASSSPEGRDYEQFF.

The chain recombines TRBV9 with TRBJ2-2; 13 bases match TRBD2. Germline values: CDR1 SGDLS, CDR2 YYNGEE. Germline trimming cut 6 bases from V and 7 bases from J; bases unmatched to any gene: 12. This CDR3 comprises 17 residues. In nucleotides, the CDR3 is TGTGCCAGCACCGCGGGACTAGCGGGGTCCGGTGGCGGGGAGCTGTTTTTT. This encodes CASTAGLAGSGGGELFF.

The rearrangement uses TRBV6-2 or TRBV6-3 and TRBJ2-7, with D perhaps being TRBD1 or TRBD2 (5 bases each). CDR3 length equals 14 residues. Trimming took 7 bases from V and 5 from J, leaving 18 bases between them. CDR1 is MNHEY, CDR2 SVGEGT, per germline. The CDR3, as DNA: TGTGCCAGCACCCACGTGGGGGAGTCCCACGAGCAGTACTTC. Its protein is CASTHVGESHEQYF.

There are a few counts of this clonotype. J is TRBJ2-7 and V is TRBV10-3; 8 nucleotides align to TRBD1. The V gene's germline CDR1 is ENHRY and CDR2 SYGVKD. With V trimmed by 1 base and J by 3 bases, 5 bases remained unmatched. This CDR3 contains 15 residues. CDR3 loop: CAISELTGDIYEQYF. The CDR3 coding sequence is TGTGCCATCAGTGAGTTGACAGGGGACATCTACGAGCAGTACTTC.

Of note for this clonotype: Being one base from a much bigger clone, this may be a read error. The chain joins TRBV20-1 to TRBJ2-5, with TRBD2 matching 7 bases. V dropped 1 base and J dropped 4; count of bases not matched to a gene: 21. CDR3 size: 19 residues. In germline, CDR1 is DFQATT, CDR2 SNEGSKA (reference sequence). The CDR3 DNA follows: TGCAGTGCTAGAGGGGAGGTCGGGACTCGCGGGGGAGAACGAGAGACCCAGTACTTC. Protein product: CSARGEVGTRGGERETQYF.

This clonotype appeared a few times. V gene TRBV12-3 or TRBV12-4 combines with J gene TRBJ1-1; no definite D call. Trimming removed 1 base at V and 2 bases at J, with 11 bases between. The CDR3 covers 15 residues. The CDR3 is CASSLGPRGNTEAFF. The CDR3 DNA sequence: TGTGCCAGCAGTTTAGGACCCCGGGGTAACACTGAAGCTTTCTTT.

The V gene is TRBV11-2, the J gene TRBJ2-1; D possibly corresponds to TRBD2 (6 bases). The CDR3 is made up of 16 amino acids. Germline loops: CDR1 SGHAT, CDR2 FQNNGV. V lost 1 base, J lost 4 bases, and 14 bases lay in between. DNA for the CDR3: TGTGCCAGCAGCTTAGTAGGCGGGGTAGGGTACAATGAGCAGTTCTTC. Its translation: CASSLVGGVGYNEQFF.

This clonotype appeared a few times. The J gene is TRBJ2-3, the V gene TRBV7-2; weak D call: TRBD1 (5 bases). The CDR3 covers 15 residues. From germline, CDR1 is SGHTA and CDR2 FQGNSA. Trimming pared 2 bases from V and 1 base from J, leaving 10 bases between. CDR3 sequence reads: CASSLTWGRTDTQYF. The CDR3 nucleotides read TGTGCCAGCAGCTTAACCTGGGGCCGCACAGATACGCAGTATTTT.

This clonotype was observed a few times. The junction departs from the called germline gene at one end, perhaps through a read error. The chain carries TRBV15 and TRBJ2-7; D possibly corresponds to TRBD1 (6 bases). CDR1 is LNHNV and CDR2 is YYDKDF in the germline V gene (reference sequence). The CDR3 contains 16 residues. CDR3 residues: CATSGETGPLPWEQYF. The CDR3 DNA reads as TGTGCCACCAGCGGAGAGACAGGACCACTACCTTGGGAGCAGTACTTC. Complete variable domain (other parts from reference TRBV15 and TRBJ2-7): DAMVIQNPRYQVTQFGKPVTLSCSQTLNHNVMYWYQQKSSQAPKLLFHYYDKDFNNEADTPDNFQSRRPNTSFCFLDIRSPGLGDTAMYLCATSGETGPLPWEQYFGPGTRLTVT.

The chain links TRBV7-9 to TRBJ2-1; 8 bases align to TRBD2. The CDR3 is 20 residues long. CDR1 is SEHNR, CDR2 FQNEAQ, per germline (reference sequence). With V trimmed by 4 bases and J by 8 bases, 25 bases remained unmatched. The DNA of the CDR3 is TGTGCCAGCAGCTCATCAAACCAAAATCGGGGGGGCCTCTTTGGAGATGAGCAGTTCTTC. Amino acid sequence: CASSSSNQNRGGLFGDEQFF. Supplemented by reference TRBV7-9 and TRBJ2-1, the full variable domain reads DTGVSQNPRHKITKRGQNVTFRCDPISEHNRLYWYRQTLGQGPEFLTYFQNEAQLEKSRLLSDRFSAERPKGSFSTLEIQRTEQGDSAMYLCASSSSNQNRGGLFGDEQFFGPGTRLTVL.

Worth noting for this clonotype: The conserved phenylalanine or tryptophan normally closing the CDR3 is absent here, so this likely arose from a read error. The chain combines TRBV6-1 with TRBJ2-6; D remains ambiguous. The CDR3 is made up of 9 amino acids. CDR1 MNHNS and CDR2 SASEGT come from the germline V gene. The germline V and J ends were trimmed by 2 bases and 15 bases, with 2 bases remaining between them. The CDR3: CASSETLTS. The CDR3 coding sequence is TGTGCCAGCAGTGAAACCCTGACTAGC.

The sample holds a few counts of this clonotype. The rearrangement joins TRBV7-8 to TRBJ1-1; 8 nucleotides align to TRBD1. The CDR3 extends over 16 amino acids. Germline CDR1 reads SGHVS; CDR2 reads FQNEAQ. V lost 4 bases and J lost 6; bases outside the gene matches: 13. In nucleotides, the CDR3 is TGTGCCAGCAGCTCCTACGTGGACAGGGTTAAAGCTGAAGCTTTCTTT. Protein sequence: CASSSYVDRVKAEAFF. The full variable domain, completed using reference TRBV7-8 and TRBJ1-1, is GAGVSQSPRYKVAKRGQDVALRCDPISGHVSLFWYQQALGQGPEFLTYFQNEAQLDKSGLPSDRFFAERPEGSVSTLKIQRTQQEDSAVYLCASSSYVDRVKAEAFFGQGTRLTVV.

There are a few counts of this clonotype. The genes are TRBV6-2 or TRBV6-3 and TRBJ1-5; 8 bases are shared with TRBD1. Germline V CDR1 and CDR2: MNHEY, SVGEGT. The CDR3 contains 13 residues. The V gene end was trimmed by 2 bases and the J gene end by 7 bases; junction bases not matched to a gene: 1. DNA of the CDR3: TGTGCCAGCAGTTACCAGGGGGCCCAGCCCCAGCATTTT. Protein sequence: CASSYQGAQPQHF.

The rearrangement links TRBV27 to TRBJ2-7; the match to TRBD2 covers 10 bases. V was pared by 5 bases and J by 2 bases, with 9 bases of the junction left unmatched. The CDR3 length is 16 residues. Germline lookup yields CDR1 MNHEY and CDR2 SMNVEV (reference sequence). CDR3 in amino acids: CASSPSGGARTYEQYF. CDR3 bases: TGTGCCAGCAGTCCCAGCGGGGGGGCACGCACCTACGAGCAGTACTTC.

This clonotype has only a few counts. The chain has TRBV7-6 and TRBJ2-1; 8 nucleotides line up with TRBD2. This CDR3 region has 15 residues. CDR1 is SGHVS, CDR2 FNYEAQ, per germline. V was clipped by 4 bases and J by 12 bases; unmatched bases: 14. CDR3: CASSSPSGGVGGQFF. The CDR3, as DNA: TGTGCCAGCAGCTCCCCCAGCGGGGGCGTTGGGGGGCAGTTCTTC.

This clonotype has a count of ten or more. The chain carries TRBV7-2 and TRBJ2-5; D is unresolved. CDR3 length: 13 amino acids. V gave up 2 bases and J gave up 5 bases, with 9 bases separating them. CDR1 is SGHTA, CDR2 FQGNSA, per germline. The CDR3 sequence is CASSLWVEETQYF. CDR3 DNA sequence: TGTGCCAGCAGCTTATGGGTCGAGGAGACCCAGTACTTC.

The chain couples TRBV7-9 to TRBJ2-7; 8 bases are shared with TRBD1. Trimming cost V 6 bases and J 2 bases; bases outside gene matches: 6. The CDR3 runs to 14 residues. Germline loops: CDR1 SEHNR, CDR2 FQNEAQ (reference sequence). CDR3 DNA: TGTGCCAGCAGGCCTGGACAGGGACCCTACGAGCAGTACTTC. Amino acids: CASRPGQGPYEQYF. Full variable domain (missing parts from reference TRBV7-9 and TRBJ2-7): DTGVSQNPRHKITKRGQNVTFRCDPISEHNRLYWYRQTLGQGPEFLTYFQNEAQLEKSRLLSDRFSAERPKGSFSTLEIQRTEQGDSAMYLCASRPGQGPYEQYFGPGTRLTVT.